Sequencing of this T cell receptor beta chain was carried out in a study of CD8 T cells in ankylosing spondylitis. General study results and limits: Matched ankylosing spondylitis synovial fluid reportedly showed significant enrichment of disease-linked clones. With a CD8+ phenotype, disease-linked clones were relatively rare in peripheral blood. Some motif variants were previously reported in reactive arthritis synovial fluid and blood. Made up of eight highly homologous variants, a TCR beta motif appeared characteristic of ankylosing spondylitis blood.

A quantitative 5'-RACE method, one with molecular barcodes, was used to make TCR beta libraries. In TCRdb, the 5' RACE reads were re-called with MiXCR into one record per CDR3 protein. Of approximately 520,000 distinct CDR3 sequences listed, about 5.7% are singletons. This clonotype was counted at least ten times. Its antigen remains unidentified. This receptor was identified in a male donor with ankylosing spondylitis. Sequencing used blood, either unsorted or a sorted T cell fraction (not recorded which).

The CDR3 here is CASSLRQEETQYF. CDR3 DNA: TGTGCCAGCAGCTTGAGGCAGGAAGAGACCCAGTACTTC. The genes are TRBV7-9 and TRBJ2-5; D call uncertain. The germline V gene has CDR1 SEHNR and CDR2 FQNEAQ (reference sequence). This CDR3 comprises 13 residues. Trimming stripped 3 bases from V and 3 bases from J, with 8 bases between.